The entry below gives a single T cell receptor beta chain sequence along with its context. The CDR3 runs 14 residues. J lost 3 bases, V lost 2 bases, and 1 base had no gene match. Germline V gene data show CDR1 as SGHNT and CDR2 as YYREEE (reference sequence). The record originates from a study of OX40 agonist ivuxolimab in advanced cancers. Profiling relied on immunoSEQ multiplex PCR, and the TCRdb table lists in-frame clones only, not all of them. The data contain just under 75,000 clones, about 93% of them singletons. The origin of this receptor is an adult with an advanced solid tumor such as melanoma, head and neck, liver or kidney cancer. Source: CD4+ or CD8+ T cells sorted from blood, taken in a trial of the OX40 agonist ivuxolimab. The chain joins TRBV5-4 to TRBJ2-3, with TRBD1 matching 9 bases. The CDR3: CASSFDRGTDTQYF. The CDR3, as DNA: TGTGCCAGCAGCTTCGACAGGGGGACAGATACGCAGTATTTT.